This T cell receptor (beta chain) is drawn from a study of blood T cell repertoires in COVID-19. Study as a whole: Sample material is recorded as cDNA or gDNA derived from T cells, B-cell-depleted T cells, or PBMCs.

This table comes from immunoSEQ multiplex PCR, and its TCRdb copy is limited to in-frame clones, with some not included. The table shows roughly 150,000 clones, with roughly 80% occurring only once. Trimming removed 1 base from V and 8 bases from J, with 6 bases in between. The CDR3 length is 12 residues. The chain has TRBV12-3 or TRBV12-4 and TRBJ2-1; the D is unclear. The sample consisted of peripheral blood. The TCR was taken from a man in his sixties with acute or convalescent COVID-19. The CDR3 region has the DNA TGTGCCAGCAGTTTAGGGAGAGATGAGCAGTTCTTC. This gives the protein CASSLGRDEQFF.